The 27 T cell receptor beta chains given below trace back to one sample, sequenced in a study of identical twins. One entry per CDR3 protein results from TCRdb running MiXCR on the 5' RACE reads. The sample lists 500,000 to 600,000 distinct CDR3 sequences, 20% to 25% occurring once. The sample was also linked to a second study, of T cells expressing NK-cell markers.

The sequenced material came from CD4+ T cells sorted from blood. The receptors here all came from a woman younger than 30 in good health.

This chain links TRBV10-3 with TRBJ1-2; D call uncertain. Germline CDR1 and CDR2: ENHRY and SYGVKD. Trimming shortened V by 4 bases and J by 4 bases, and 13 bases separated the two germline ends. The length of the CDR3 is 14 residues. The CDR3 DNA reads TGTGCCATCAGTGCGGAGGGAGCCACCTATGGCTACACCTTC. Encoded protein: CAISAEGATYGYTF.

This clonotype was recorded a few times. This chain connects TRBV29-1 to TRBJ1-1, with D perhaps matching TRBD1 (5 bases). Trimming stripped 5 bases from V and 1 base from J, with 11 bases between. CDR1 is SQVTM, CDR2 ANQGSEA, per germline. This CDR3 region has 13 residues. DNA of the CDR3: TGCAGCGTTCAGGCAGGGCAGAACACTGAAGCTTTCTTT. Its protein product is CSVQAGQNTEAFF.

The J gene is TRBJ2-2, the V gene TRBV24-1; D remains unclear. Trimming shortened V by 2 bases and J by 0 bases, and 9 bases separated the two germline ends. Germline V gene lookup returns CDR1 KGHDR and CDR2 SFDVKD. The CDR3 contains 16 residues. CDR3 in DNA: TGTGCCACCAGTGATTCGAAACGCGCGAACACCGGGGAGCTGTTTTTT. Its protein product is CATSDSKRANTGELFF.

This clonotype was detected a few times. This sequence joins TRBV29-1 and TRBJ2-2, with D hard to call. V was shortened by 2 bases and J by 1 base, with 11 bases between the two germline ends. Looked up from germline, CDR1 is SQVTM and CDR2 is ANQGSEA. The CDR3 has 15 residues. The CDR3 sequence is CSVELEKMNTGELFF. CDR3 coding DNA: TGCAGCGTTGAACTGGAGAAAATGAACACCGGGGAGCTGTTTTTT.

This rearrangement joins TRBV12-3 or TRBV12-4 to TRBJ1-2, with a tentative D call TRBD1 (5 bases). Trimming left V 8 bases short and J 7 bases short, with 17 bases between. The CDR3 length is 13 residues. As DNA, the CDR3 is TGTGCCAGCGGGTCAAGTCGGGGGGGTGGCTACACCTTC. This codes for CASGSSRGGGYTF.

This clonotype was seen only a few times. The chain employs TRBV6-5 and TRBJ1-5; D is ambiguous. CDR3 length: 13 residues. The ends were cut back, 0 bases at V and 7 bases at J, with 7 bases in the middle. CDR1 and CDR2 (germline): MNHEY, SVGAGI. As DNA, the CDR3 is TGTGCCAGCAGTTACTCGAATCAACAGCCCCAGCATTTT. Encoded protein: CASSYSNQQPQHF.

In this sample, this clonotype turned up a few times. The V and J genes are TRBV18 and TRBJ2-7, with TRBD2 matching 9 bases. The junction had 14 bases not matched to a gene; V was cut back by 5 bases and J by 6 bases. There are 16 residues in the CDR3. The germline gives CDR1 KGHSH, CDR2 LQKENI. The CDR3 DNA follows: TGTGCCAGCTCATCCTTTAGCGGGGGCCCTCCTACCGAGCAGTACTTC. Its protein product is CASSSFSGGPPTEQYF.

V gene TRBV7-6 combines with J gene TRBJ2-7, with no clear D. There are 15 residues in the CDR3. Deletions cut 1 base from V and 2 bases from J, with 12 bases between. CDR1 is SGHVS, CDR2 FNYEAQ, per germline. The CDR3 DNA follows: TGTGCCAGCAGCTTAGGTGCCAGGCCCCCCTACGAGCAGTACTTC. Amino acids: CASSLGARPPYEQYF. The variable domain in full, with the rest retrieved from reference TRBV7-6 and TRBJ2-7, is GAGVSQSPRYKVTKRGQDVALRCDPISGHVSLYWYRQALGQGPEFLTYFNYEAQQDKSGLPNDRFSAERPEGSISTLTIQRTEQRDSAMYRCASSLGARPPYEQYFGPGTRLTVT.

This clonotype was observed a single time. The chain carries TRBV6-2 or TRBV6-3 and TRBJ2-1; weak D call: TRBD2 (6 bases). CDR1 and CDR2 (germline): MNHEY, SVGEGT. The V gene lost 10 bases and the J gene lost 14 bases, with 18 bases spanning the gap. The CDR3 has 11 amino acids. The CDR3: CAIRRMRDKFF. CDR3 bases: TGTGCCATCCGCCGAATGCGGGATAAGTTCTTC.

In nucleotides, the CDR3 is TGTGCCAGCAGCGTAGAAGGGGAGTTGGGAGAGACCCAGTACTTC. Translating it yields CASSVEGELGETQYF. The gene calls are TRBV9 and TRBJ2-5; D may correspond to TRBD1 or TRBD2 (5 bases each). The V and J ends lost 0 bases and 4 bases respectively, with 13 bases between them. The CDR3 extends over 15 amino acids. Germline values: CDR1 SGDLS, CDR2 YYNGEE.

This clonotype occurred a few times. The V call is TRBV7-2, the J call TRBJ2-7; 11 nucleotides line up with TRBD2. The CDR3 consists of 15 residues. V lost 7 bases, J lost 2 bases, and 7 bases stayed unmatched. Germline V CDR1 and CDR2: SGHTA, FQGNSA. The CDR3 reads CASTPAGLAAYEQYF. CDR3 in DNA: TGTGCCAGCACCCCGGCGGGACTAGCGGCCTACGAGCAGTACTTC.

The V and J genes are TRBV20-1 and TRBJ2-5; a possible D gene is TRBD2 (6 bases). This CDR3 region has 16 residues. Germline values: CDR1 DFQATT, CDR2 SNEGSKA (reference sequence). Trimming took 3 bases from V and 7 from J, leaving 24 bases between them. The CDR3 sequence is CSASPRAGLGPWTQYF. DNA of the CDR3: TGCAGTGCTAGTCCCCGGGCGGGGCTAGGCCCTTGGACCCAGTACTTC.

The V gene is TRBV19, the J gene TRBJ2-1, with D uncertain. From germline, CDR1 is LNHDA and CDR2 SQIVND (reference sequence). CDR3 length: 14 residues. With 1 base removed from V and 5 bases from J, the gap between germline ends came to 9 bases. CDR3 sequence reads: CASSIGQANNEQFF. The CDR3 DNA reads as TGTGCCAGTAGTATAGGTCAGGCGAACAATGAGCAGTTCTTC.

There are a few counts of this clonotype. The V gene is TRBV14, the J gene TRBJ1-6; the D is unclear. The length of the CDR3 is 14 residues. Trimming cost V 1 base and J 11 bases, with 12 bases left between them. CDR1 SGHDN and CDR2 FVKESK come from the germline V gene. The CDR3 coding sequence is TGTGCCAGCAGCCAAGTGAATTCCCGACCACCCCTCCACTTT. This translates into CASSQVNSRPPLHF.

The sample holds many counts of this clonotype. The chain uses TRBV6-5 and TRBJ2-2; D is unclear. The CDR3 consists of 15 residues. V was pared by 0 bases and J by 7 bases, with 12 bases between. Germline V CDR1 and CDR2: MNHEY, SVGAGI. CDR3 DNA: TGTGCCAGCAGTTACTCTAGATACGCGAGCGGGGAGCTGTTTTTT. The encoded protein is CASSYSRYASGELFF.

V usage is TRBV7-8 and J usage is TRBJ2-1; D tentatively reads TRBD1 or TRBD2 (7 bases each). The V gene's germline CDR1 is SGHVS and CDR2 FQNEAQ. V dropped 6 bases and J dropped 7 bases, with 22 bases sitting between them. This CDR3 has 16 residues. The CDR3 sequence is CASRGRERGRGNEQFF. The CDR3 nucleotides are TGTGCCAGCAGGGGGAGGGAAAGGGGGCGTGGGAATGAGCAGTTCTTC.

This chain joins TRBV20-1 and TRBJ2-7; TRBD1 matches at 10 bases. Unmatched junction bases numbered 5, after V lost 5 bases and J lost 1 base. The CDR3 is 14 residues long. Germline CDR1 and CDR2: DFQATT and SNEGSKA (reference sequence). CDR3 nucleotide sequence: TGCAGTGCTGCGGGACAGGGGATATCCTACGAGCAGTACTTC. Protein sequence: CSAAGQGISYEQYF.

The V and J genes are TRBV7-8 and TRBJ1-6; D might be TRBD1 (5 bases). The CDR3 is 14 amino acids. V shed 3 bases and J shed 8 bases, with 11 bases lying between them. Germline V gives CDR1 SGHVS, CDR2 FQNEAQ. The CDR3 nucleotides read TGTGCCAGCAGCTTTCAGACGGGGGATTCACCCCTCCACTTT. This encodes CASSFQTGDSPLHF. Variable domain in full (rest from reference TRBV7-8 and TRBJ1-6): GAGVSQSPRYKVAKRGQDVALRCDPISGHVSLFWYQQALGQGPEFLTYFQNEAQLDKSGLPSDRFFAERPEGSVSTLKIQRTQQEDSAVYLCASSFQTGDSPLHFGNGTRLTVT.

V is TRBV5-1 and J is TRBJ2-5; D may correspond to TRBD1 or TRBD2 (6 bases each). Per the germline V gene, CDR1 is SGHRS and CDR2 is YFSETQ. Trimming cost V 1 base and J 0 bases, with 10 bases left between them. The CDR3 contains 15 residues. The CDR3, as DNA: TGCGCCAGCAGCTTGTTCGGGGGCTACCAAGAGACCCAGTACTTC. It is translated as CASSLFGGYQETQYF.

The chain recombines TRBV12-3 or TRBV12-4 with TRBJ2-7; D ambiguous. The CDR3 has 13 amino acids. The ends were cut back, 1 base at V and 4 bases at J, with 8 bases in the middle. The DNA for the CDR3 is TGTGCCAGCAGTTTAGAGGCTCAGTACGAGCAGTACTTC. Residues: CASSLEAQYEQYF.

The CDR3 spells CASRQPTEAKVYGYTF. The DNA for the CDR3 is TGCGCCAGCAGGCAACCTACAGAAGCAAAAGTCTATGGCTACACCTTC. The gene calls are TRBV4-1 and TRBJ1-2; no reliable D call. This CDR3 is 16 amino acids long. Per germline, CDR1 MGHRA and CDR2 YSYEKL. The V and J ends lost 6 bases and 4 bases respectively, with 21 bases between them.

The chain employs TRBV5-1 and TRBJ1-4; 8 bases align to TRBD1. The germline gives CDR1 SGHRS, CDR2 YFSETQ. The V segment lost 5 bases and the J segment 0 bases; nucleotides outside the gene matches: 9. CDR3 length: 17 amino acids. In nucleotides, the CDR3 is TGCGCCAGCAGACGGGGACAGGAGTATGCAACTAATGAAAAACTGTTTTTT. The encoded protein is CASRRGQEYATNEKLFF.

Here the CDR3 reads CASSPLPTGVNEKLFF. The CDR3 nucleotides are TGTGCCAGCAGCCCCCTTCCGACAGGGGTTAATGAAAAACTGTTTTTT. This chain uses TRBV7-2 with TRBJ1-4; 8 nucleotides align to TRBD1. The germline V gene encodes CDR1 SGHTA and CDR2 FQGNSA. The V and J ends lost 5 bases and 4 bases, in that order; junction bases with no gene match: 9. CDR3 length: 16 amino acids.

This clonotype was found a few times. This chain connects TRBV12-3 or TRBV12-4 to TRBJ1-1, with D unclear. Between the trimmed V and J ends, which lost 7 bases and 5 bases, there was a span of 14 bases. CDR3 length: 13 residues. The CDR3 spells CASTAGGHTEAFF. CDR3 in DNA: TGTGCCAGCACTGCGGGAGGGCATACTGAAGCTTTCTTT.

The CDR3 sequence is CASRPTQGKNSPLHF. The DNA of the CDR3 is TGTGCCAGCAGGCCTACCCAGGGAAAGAATTCACCCCTCCACTTT. The chain employs TRBV6-1 and TRBJ1-6; D may be TRBD1 (5 bases). The germline V gene encodes CDR1 MNHNS and CDR2 SASEGT. This CDR3 comprises 15 residues. V lost 6 bases to trimming and J lost 7 bases, with 16 bases between them.

There are a few counts of this clonotype. This sequence joins TRBV29-1 and TRBJ2-7; maybe TRBD2 (6 bases). CDR1 is SQVTM, CDR2 ANQGSEA, per germline. CDR3 length equals 13 residues. V lost 3 bases to trimming and J lost 2 bases, with 11 bases between them. The CDR3 loop is CSVEGTGAYEQYF. As DNA, the CDR3 is TGCAGCGTTGAGGGGACGGGAGCCTACGAGCAGTACTTC.

This chain links TRBV20-1 with TRBJ2-5; TRBD2 agrees at 9 bases. Trimming cost V 0 bases and J 7 bases; bases outside gene matches: 9. The CDR3 sequence is 15 residues long. The germline V gene encodes CDR1 DFQATT and CDR2 SNEGSKA (reference sequence). The CDR3 here is CSARDAAGGVTTQYF. The CDR3 region has the DNA TGCAGTGCTAGAGATGCAGCGGGAGGCGTGACGACCCAGTACTTC.